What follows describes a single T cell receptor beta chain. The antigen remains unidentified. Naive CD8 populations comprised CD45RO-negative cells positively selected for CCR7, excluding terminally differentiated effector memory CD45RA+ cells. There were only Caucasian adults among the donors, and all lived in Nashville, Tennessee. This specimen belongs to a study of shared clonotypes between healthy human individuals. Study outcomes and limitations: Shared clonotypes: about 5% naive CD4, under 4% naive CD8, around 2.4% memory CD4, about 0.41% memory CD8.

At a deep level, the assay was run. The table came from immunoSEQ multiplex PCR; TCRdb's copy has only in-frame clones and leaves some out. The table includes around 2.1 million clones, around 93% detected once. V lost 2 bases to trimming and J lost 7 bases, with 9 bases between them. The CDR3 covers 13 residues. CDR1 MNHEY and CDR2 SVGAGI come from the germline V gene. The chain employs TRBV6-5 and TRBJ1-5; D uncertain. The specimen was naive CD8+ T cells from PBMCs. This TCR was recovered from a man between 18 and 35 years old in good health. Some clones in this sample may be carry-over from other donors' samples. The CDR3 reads CASSYGPRQPQHF. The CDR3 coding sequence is TGTGCCAGCAGTTACGGGCCTCGACAGCCCCAGCATTTT.